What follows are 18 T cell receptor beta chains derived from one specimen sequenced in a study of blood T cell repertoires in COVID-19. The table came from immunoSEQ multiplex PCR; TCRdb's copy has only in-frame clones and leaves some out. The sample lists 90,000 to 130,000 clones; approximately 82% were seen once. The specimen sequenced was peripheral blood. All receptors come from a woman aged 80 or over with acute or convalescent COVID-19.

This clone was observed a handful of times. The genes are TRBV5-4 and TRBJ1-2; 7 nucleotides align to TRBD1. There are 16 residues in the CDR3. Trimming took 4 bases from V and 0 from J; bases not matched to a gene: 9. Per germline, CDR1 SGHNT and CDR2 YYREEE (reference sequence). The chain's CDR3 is CASSRGPGGTNYGYTF. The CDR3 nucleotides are TGTGCCAGCAGCAGGGGACCAGGGGGGACTAACTATGGCTACACCTTC.

As DNA, the CDR3 is TGTGCCAGCAGCGTAGGCCCAGGGGTGGGATATGAGCAGTTCTTC. It encodes CASSVGPGVGYEQFF. V is TRBV9 and J is TRBJ2-1, with D possibly TRBD1 on 6 matching bases. The CDR3 loop spans 15 amino acids. Trimming removed 0 bases at V and 8 bases at J, with 15 bases between. CDR1 and CDR2 from the germline V gene are SGDLS and YYNGEE.

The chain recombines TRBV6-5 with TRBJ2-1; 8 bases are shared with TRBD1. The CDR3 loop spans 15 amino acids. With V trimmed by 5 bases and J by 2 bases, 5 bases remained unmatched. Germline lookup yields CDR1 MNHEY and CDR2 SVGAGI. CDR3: CASSTDRGPYNEQFF. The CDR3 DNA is TGTGCCAGCAGTACCGACAGGGGACCCTACAATGAGCAGTTCTTC.

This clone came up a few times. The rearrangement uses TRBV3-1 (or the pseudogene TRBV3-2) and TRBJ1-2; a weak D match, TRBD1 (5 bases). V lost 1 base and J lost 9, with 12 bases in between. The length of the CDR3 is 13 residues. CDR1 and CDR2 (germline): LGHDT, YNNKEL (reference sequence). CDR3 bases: TGTGCCAGCAGCCAAGCGCAGGGTGGGCGCTACACCTTC. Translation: CASSQAQGGRYTF.

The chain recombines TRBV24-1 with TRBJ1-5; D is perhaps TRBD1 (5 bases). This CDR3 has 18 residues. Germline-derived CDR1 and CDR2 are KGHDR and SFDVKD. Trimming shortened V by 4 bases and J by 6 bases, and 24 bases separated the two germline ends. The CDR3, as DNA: TGTGCCACCAGTGACCTTGCAGGCGGGGAGGGGCTGATTCAGCCCCAGCATTTT. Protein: CATSDLAGGEGLIQPQHF.

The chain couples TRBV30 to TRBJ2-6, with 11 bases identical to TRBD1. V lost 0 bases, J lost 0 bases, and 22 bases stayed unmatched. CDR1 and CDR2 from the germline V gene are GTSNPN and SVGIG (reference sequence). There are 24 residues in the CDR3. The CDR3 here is CAWSVQGAIGFSGTGGSGANVLTF. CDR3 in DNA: TGTGCCTGGAGTGTACAAGGGGCCATAGGATTCAGTGGGACAGGGGGCTCTGGGGCCAACGTCCTGACTTTC.

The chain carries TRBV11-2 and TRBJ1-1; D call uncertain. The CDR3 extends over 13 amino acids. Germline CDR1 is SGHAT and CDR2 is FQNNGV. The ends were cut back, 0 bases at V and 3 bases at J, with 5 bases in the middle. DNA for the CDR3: TGTGCCAGCAGCTTAGAGTTCGACACTGAAGCTTTCTTT. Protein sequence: CASSLEFDTEAFF.

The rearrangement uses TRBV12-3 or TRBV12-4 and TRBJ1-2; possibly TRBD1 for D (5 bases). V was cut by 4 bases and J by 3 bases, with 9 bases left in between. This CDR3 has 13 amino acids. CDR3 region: CASSSQGYYGYTF. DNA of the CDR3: TGTGCCAGCAGTTCTCAGGGATACTATGGCTACACCTTC.

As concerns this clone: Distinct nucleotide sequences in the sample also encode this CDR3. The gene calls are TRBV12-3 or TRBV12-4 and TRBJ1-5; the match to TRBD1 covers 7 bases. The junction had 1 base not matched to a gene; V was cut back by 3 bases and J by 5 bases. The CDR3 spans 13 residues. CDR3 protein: CASSLGQYQPQHF. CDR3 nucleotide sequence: TGTGCCAGCAGTTTGGGACAGTATCAGCCCCAGCATTTT.

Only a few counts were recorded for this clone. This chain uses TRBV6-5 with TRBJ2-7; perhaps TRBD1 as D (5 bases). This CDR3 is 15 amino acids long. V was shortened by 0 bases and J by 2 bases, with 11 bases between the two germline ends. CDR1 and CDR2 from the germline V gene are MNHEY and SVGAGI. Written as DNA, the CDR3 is TGTGCCAGCAGTTACTCGGGGCTAGTGGCCTACGAGCAGTACTTC. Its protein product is CASSYSGLVAYEQYF.

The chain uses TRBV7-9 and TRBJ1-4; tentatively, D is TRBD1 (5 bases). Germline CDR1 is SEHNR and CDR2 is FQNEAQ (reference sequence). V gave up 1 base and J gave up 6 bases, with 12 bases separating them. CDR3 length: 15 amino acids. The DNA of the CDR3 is TGTGCCAGCAGCTTAGACGGGACTGCCTATGAAAAACTGTTTTTT. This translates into CASSLDGTAYEKLFF. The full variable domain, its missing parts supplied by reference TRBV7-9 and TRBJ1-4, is DTGVSQNPRHKITKRGQNVTFRCDPISEHNRLYWYRQTLGQGPEFLTYFQNEAQLEKSRLLSDRFSAERPKGSFSTLEIQRTEQGDSAMYLCASSLDGTAYEKLFFGSGTQLSVL.

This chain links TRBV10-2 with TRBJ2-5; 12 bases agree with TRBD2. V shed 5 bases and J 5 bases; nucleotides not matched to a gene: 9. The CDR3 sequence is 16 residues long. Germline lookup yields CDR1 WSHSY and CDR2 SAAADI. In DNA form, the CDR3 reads TGCGCCAGCAGTACCACTACTAGCGGGGGGATGGAGACCCAGTACTTC. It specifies CASSTTTSGGMETQYF.

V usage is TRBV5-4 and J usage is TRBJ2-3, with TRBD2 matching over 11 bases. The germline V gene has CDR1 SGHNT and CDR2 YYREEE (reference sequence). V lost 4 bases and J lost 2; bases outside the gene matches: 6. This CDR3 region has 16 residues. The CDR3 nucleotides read TGTGCCAGCAGCAGCGGGACTAGCGGCTACACAGATACGCAGTATTTT. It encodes CASSSGTSGYTDTQYF.

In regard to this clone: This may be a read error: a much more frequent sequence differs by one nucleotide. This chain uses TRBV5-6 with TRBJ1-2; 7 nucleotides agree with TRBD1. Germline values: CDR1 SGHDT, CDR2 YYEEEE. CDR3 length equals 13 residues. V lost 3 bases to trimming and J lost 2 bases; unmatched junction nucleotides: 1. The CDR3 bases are TGTGCCAGCAGCTCACAGGGGAACTATGGCTACACCTTC. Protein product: CASSSQGNYGYTF.

CDR3 protein: CASSFAGGNEQFF. DNA for the CDR3: TGTGCCAGCAGCTTTGCGGGGGGAAATGAGCAGTTCTTC. The chain combines TRBV11-2 with TRBJ2-1, with TRBD2 matching 8 bases. This CDR3 has 13 amino acids. Per the germline V gene, CDR1 is SGHAT and CDR2 is FQNNGV. After removal of 3 bases from V and 7 bases from J, the junction contained 2 bases not matched to a gene.

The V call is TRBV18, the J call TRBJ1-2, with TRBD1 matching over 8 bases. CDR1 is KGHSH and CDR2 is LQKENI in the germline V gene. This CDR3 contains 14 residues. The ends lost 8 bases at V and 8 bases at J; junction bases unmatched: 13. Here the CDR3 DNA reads TGTGCCAGCGCCGGACAGGGAAACGCCCCAGGCTACACCTTC. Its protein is CASAGQGNAPGYTF.

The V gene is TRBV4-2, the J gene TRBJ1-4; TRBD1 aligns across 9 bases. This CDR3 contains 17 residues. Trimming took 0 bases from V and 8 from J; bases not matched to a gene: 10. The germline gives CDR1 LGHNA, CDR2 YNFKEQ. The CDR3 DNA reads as TGTGCCAGCAGCCAAGATTATCCGGGACAGGGAAGGGAAAAACTGTTTTTT. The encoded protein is CASSQDYPGQGREKLFF.

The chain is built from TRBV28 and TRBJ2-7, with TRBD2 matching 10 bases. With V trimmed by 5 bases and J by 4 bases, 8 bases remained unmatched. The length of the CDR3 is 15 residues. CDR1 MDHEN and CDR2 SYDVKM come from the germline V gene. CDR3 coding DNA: TGTGCCAGCAGTCCAAGGGGACTAGCGACGTACGAGCAGTACTTC. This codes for CASSPRGLATYEQYF.